A selection of T cell receptor beta chains follows, all from one sample in a study of shared clonotypes between healthy human individuals. Here immunoSEQ multiplex PCR was the method, and the copy in TCRdb shows in-frame clones only, minus some. The sample consists of about 2 million clones, 95% of them appearing once. Sequencing input: naive CD4+ T cells sorted from blood. Receptors originate from a man aged 18 to 30 in good health. Each CDR3 is given with its conserved first and last residue. A D gene is named only where the DNA matches it firmly. Clone size, where shown, is once, few, many, or a class for clones that have expanded.

J gene	D gene	V gene	clone size	CDR3 protein	CDR3 DNA
TRBJ2-7	TRBD2	TRBV5-4	once	CASSPGGESYEQYF	TGTGCCAGCAGCCCCGGGGGGGAGTCCTACGAGCAGTACTTC
TRBJ1-1	.	TRBV5-1	few	CASSLEVVTEAFF	TGCGCCAGCAGCTTGGAGGTGGTCACTGAAGCTTTCTTT
TRBJ2-5	TRBD2	TRBV30	.	CAWRAGTSVETQYF	TGTGCCTGGAGAGCCGGGACTAGCGTTGAGACCCAGTACTTC
TRBJ1-6	TRBD1	TRBV6-5	.	CASSPGTGYNSPLHF	TGTGCCAGCAGTCCCGGGACAGGCTATAATTCACCCCTCCACTTT
TRBJ2-5	TRBD2	TRBV4-1	once	CASSRIGGSLEETQYF	TGCGCCAGCAGCCGCATTGGCGGGAGCTTGGAAGAGACCCAGTACTTC
TRBJ2-2	TRBD2	TRBV5-1	.	CASRAPGLVNTGELFF	TGCGCCAGCAGAGCACCGGGACTAGTGAACACCGGGGAGCTGTTTTTT
TRBJ2-7	TRBD2	TRBV4-3	.	CASSQGSRLAESYEQYF	TGCGCCAGCAGCCAAGGCTCTCGACTAGCGGAATCCTACGAGCAGTACTTC
TRBJ2-2	TRBD2	TRBV2	.	CATRGASGTNTGELFF	TGTGCCACCCGCGGGGCTAGCGGTACGAACACCGGGGAGCTGTTTTTT
TRBJ2-7	.	TRBV5-6	.	CASSPGRTYEQYF	TGTGCCAGCAGCCCGGGACGGACCTACGAGCAGTACTTC
TRBJ2-7	.	TRBV18	.	CASSPPSTGYEQYF	TGTGCCAGCTCACCTCCCTCAACAGGCTACGAGCAGTACTTC
TRBJ2-5	TRBD1	TRBV6-1	.	CASRETGTVGAQYF	TGTGCCAGCAGGGAAACCGGGACAGTGGGGGCCCAGTACTTC
TRBJ2-7	.	TRBV4-1	.	CASSQDPPGSYEQYF	TGCGCCAGCAGCCAAGATCCCCCGGGTTCCTACGAGCAGTACTTC
TRBJ2-2	TRBD1	TRBV28	once	CASKFIYRGWFEDTGELFF	TGTGCCAGCAAATTTATCTACAGGGGGTGGTTTGAGGACACCGGGGAGCTGTTTTTT
TRBJ2-5	TRBD2	TRBV6-6	.	CASSYPSGTSETQYF	TGTGCCAGCAGTTATCCTAGCGGGACCTCAGAGACCCAGTACTTC
TRBJ2-6	TRBD1	TRBV5-4	.	CASTQGQLLSSGANVLTF	TGTGCCAGCACCCAGGGACAGCTCCTCAGCTCTGGGGCCAACGTCCTGACTTTC
TRBJ2-7	TRBD2	TRBV11-2	.	CASSLGLAGSYEQYF	TGTGCCAGCAGCTTGGGACTAGCGGGATCCTACGAGCAGTACTTC
TRBJ1-1	.	TRBV18	.	CASSLARVANTEAFF	TGTGCCAGCTCACTAGCCCGGGTGGCGAACACTGAAGCTTTCTTT
TRBJ2-3	TRBD1	TRBV5-1	.	CASTRTGFADTQYF	TGCGCCAGCACCCGGACAGGGTTTGCAGATACGCAGTATTTT
TRBJ2-7	.	TRBV28	.	CASSSIVGAYEQYF	TGTGCCAGCAGTTCAATAGTGGGAGCCTACGAGCAGTACTTC
TRBJ2-5	TRBD1	TRBV7-8	.	CASTPGTVLETQYF	TGTGCCAGCACCCCAGGGACAGTCCTAGAGACCCAGTACTTC
TRBJ1-4	.	TRBV19	once	CASSIRVGGWQLNLPTNEKLFF	TGTGCCAGTAGTATAAGAGTAGGCGGATGGCAGCTCAACTTACCAACTAATGAAAAACTGTTTTTT
TRBJ2-1	.	TRBV27	.	CASSPMTWVRSYNEQFF	TGTGCCAGCAGTCCCATGACGTGGGTTAGGTCCTACAATGAGCAGTTCTTC
TRBJ2-3	.	TRBV5-8	.	CASSPVGADTQYF	TGTGCCAGCAGCCCGGTTGGGGCGGATACGCAGTATTTT